The text below deals with one T cell receptor (beta chain). This specimen belongs to a study of blood T cell repertoires in COVID-19. Germline V gene lookup returns CDR1 MGHDK and CDR2 SYGVNS. This CDR3 has 13 residues. With 6 bases removed from V and 0 bases from J, the gap between germline ends came to 9 bases. TCRdb's copy holds only in-frame clones and misses some; the assay was immunoSEQ multiplex PCR. The sample lists around 50,000 clones; over 90% were seen once. The chain uses TRBV25-1 and TRBJ2-7; D perhaps matches TRBD1 (7 bases). The TCR sequence derives from a man in his 60s with COVID-19, enrolled during active disease. Material for sequencing was peripheral blood. The CDR3 DNA reads as TGTGCCAGCAGGCAGGGGGGCTCCTACGAGCAGTACTTC. It codes for CASRQGGSYEQYF.